Listed below are T cell receptor beta chains from one sample, sequenced in a study of shared clonotypes between healthy human individuals. The table came from immunoSEQ multiplex PCR; TCRdb's copy has only in-frame clones and leaves some out. The table has over 2 million clones, 85% to 95% seen once; the top ten hold around 0.13%. Material: naive CD4+ T cells sorted from blood. These receptors were taken from a man in his late teens or twenties in good health. Both conserved end residues are part of each CDR3. Fields, in order: clone size, J gene, CDR3 length, D gene, V gene, CDR3 DNA, CDR3 protein. The D gene is left open where the match is weak. Size is stated for part of the rows, as once, few or many counts, or as a class when the clone is expanded.

>NA|TRBJ2-5|13|NA|TRBV5-1
TGCGCCAGCAGCTCCGGACTCGAAGAGACCCAGTACTTC
CASSSGLEETQYF
>NA|TRBJ2-7|19|NA|TRBV5-8
TGTGCCAGCAGCTATGCGGGACGTCAGTTCACGGGGTTCTCCTACGAGCAGTACTTC
CASSYAGRQFTGFSYEQYF
>NA|TRBJ1-1|12|NA|TRBV5-1
TGCGCCAGCAGCGGATCCGGGACAAAAGCTTTCTTT
CASSGSGTKAFF
>NA|TRBJ2-5|15|TRBD1|TRBV5-1
TGCGCCAGCAGCTTGGGGGGACAGAAACAAGAGACCCAGTACTTC
CASSLGGQKQETQYF
>NA|TRBJ2-3|15|NA|TRBV4-1
TGCGCCAGCAGCCCGGGACGCGAAGGGGCAGATACGCAGTATTTT
CASSPGREGADTQYF
>NA|TRBJ2-1|16|TRBD2|TRBV6-1
TGTGCCAGCAGTGAATGGACTAGCGGGACCTACAATGAGCAGTTCTTC
CASSEWTSGTYNEQFF
>NA|TRBJ1-2|14|NA|TRBV12-5
TGTGCTAGTGGTTTGGTACGCGTTCGGGTGGGCTACACCTTC
CASGLVRVRVGYTF
>NA|TRBJ1-1|12|NA|TRBV19
TGTGCCAGTAGAAGCCCAAGGGGTGAAGCTTTCTTT
CASRSPRGEAFF
>many|TRBJ1-5|14|NA|TRBV2
TGTGCCAGCAGTGGAAGGGGCGGTCAGGGGACCCAGCATTTT
CASSGRGGQGTQHF
>once|TRBJ2-5|14|NA|TRBV7-9
TGTGCCAGCAGCTTAGGGACGGGAAAAGAGACCCAGTACTTC
CASSLGTGKETQYF
>NA|TRBJ2-1|17|TRBD2|TRBV10-3
TGTGCCATCAGTGAGTCGACTAGCGGGAGTTCCTACAATGAGCAGTTCTTC
CAISESTSGSSYNEQFF
>once|TRBJ2-2|15|NA|TRBV10-3
TGTGCCATCAGTACCGGGACGGATAACACCGGGGAGCTGTTTTTT
CAISTGTDNTGELFF
>NA|TRBJ1-3|16|NA|TRBV30
TGTGCCTGGACCAAGGGACCGACCCCAGTTAGTAACACCATATATTTT
CAWTKGPTPVSNTIYF
>NA|TRBJ2-7|14|NA|TRBV10-1
TGCGCCAGCAGTGAGTCGGCCAACGGCTACGAGCAGTACTTC
CASSESANGYEQYF
>NA|TRBJ2-3|15|TRBD2|TRBV28
TGTGCCAGCAGTTCCCCGGGACTAGGGGCAGATACGCAGTATTTT
CASSSPGLGADTQYF
>NA|TRBJ1-5|16|NA|TRBV19
TGTGCCAGTAGTATGGGGAAGACAGAAATTGTGCAGCCCCAGCATTTT
CASSMGKTEIVQPQHF
>NA|TRBJ2-7|11|NA|TRBV28
TGTGCCAGCAGTTCCCCGGGGGAGCAGTACTTC
CASSSPGEQYF
>NA|TRBJ2-7|14|NA|TRBV30
TGTGCCTGGATCGGGCCGGGACACAACTACGAGCAGTACTTC
CAWIGPGHNYEQYF
>NA|TRBJ1-1|12|NA|TRBV7-8
TGTGCCAGCAGCTACAGGGACACTGAAGCTTTCTTT
CASSYRDTEAFF
>once|TRBJ1-1|13|TRBD1|TRBV6-5
TGTGCCAGCAGGATCGGACAGGGCACTGAAGCTTTCTTT
CASRIGQGTEAFF
>once|TRBJ1-1|15|TRBD1|TRBV28
TGTGCCAGCAGTTTGGGCGACAGGGAAGGAACTGAAGCTTTCTTT
CASSLGDREGTEAFF
>NA|TRBJ1-2|14|NA|TRBV6-1
TGTGCCAGCAGTGAAGAAGTTTCGAGTTATGGCTACACCTTC
CASSEEVSSYGYTF
>NA|TRBJ1-3|15|TRBD1|TRBV30
TGTGCCTGGAGTGTACAGGGGGCGGGTGGAAACACCATATATTTT
CAWSVQGAGGNTIYF
>NA|TRBJ1-1|14|TRBD1|TRBV28
TGTGCCAGCAGTCTGACAGGGGCGAACACTGAAGCTTTCTTT
CASSLTGANTEAFF
>NA|TRBJ1-2|14|TRBD1|TRBV7-9
TGTGCCAGCAGCACCGCCCAATGGACAGGAATCTACACCTTC
CASSTAQWTGIYTF
>once|TRBJ2-7|15|TRBD1|TRBV11-2
TGTGCCAGCAGCTTAAAAGTGGACAGGATCTACGAGCAGTACTTC
CASSLKVDRIYEQYF
>NA|TRBJ2-1|19|TRBD2|TRBV6-4
TGTGCCAGCAGTGACTCCCCTTCGCGACTAGCCGGCTCCTACAATGAGCAGTTCTTC
CASSDSPSRLAGSYNEQFF
>NA|TRBJ2-7|14|TRBD2|TRBV5-4
TGTGCCAGCAGCTTGGCTAGCGGGCGGACCGAGCAGTACTTC
CASSLASGRTEQYF
>NA|TRBJ1-6|16|NA|TRBV5-4
TGTGCCAGCAGCTTGGACGGGGGGTCCCTTAATTCACCCCTCCACTTT
CASSLDGGSLNSPLHF
>NA|TRBJ2-5|14|NA|TRBV5-1
TGCGCCAGCAGCTTGGGGTCGGGTCGAGAGACCCAGTACTTC
CASSLGSGRETQYF
>NA|TRBJ1-4|13|NA|TRBV29-1
TGCAGCGTTGGGGACACCCAGAATGAAAAACTGTTTTTT
CSVGDTQNEKLFF
>NA|TRBJ2-1|15|TRBD1|TRBV7-2
TGTGCCAGCAGCAGGGGACAGGGGGCCTACAATGAGCAGTTCTTC
CASSRGQGAYNEQFF
>few|TRBJ1-5|14|NA|TRBV7-9
TGTGCCAGCAGCTTAGAGACCGGCAATCAGCCCCAGCATTTT
CASSLETGNQPQHF
>NA|TRBJ2-3|15|TRBD1|TRBV7-9
TGTGCCAGCGCCTACAGGGGGCTAGGGGGAGATACGCAGTATTTT
CASAYRGLGGDTQYF
>NA|TRBJ2-5|13|NA|TRBV7-2
TGTGCCAGCCAAAAGGGGGTACTAGAGACCCAGTACTTC
CASQKGVLETQYF
>once|TRBJ2-5|13|TRBD2|TRBV7-6
TGTGCCAGCAGCGCTAGCGGAAAAGAGACCCAGTACTTC
CASSASGKETQYF
>NA|TRBJ1-5|15|NA|TRBV6-5
TGTGCCAGCAGTCGCCTCGGCGGGGAGGCTCAGCCCCAGCATTTT
CASSRLGGEAQPQHF
>once|TRBJ2-1|14|TRBD2|TRBV11-2
TGTGCCAGCAGCCCGGGACTAGCGGGGAATGAGCAGTTCTTC
CASSPGLAGNEQFF
>NA|TRBJ2-7|14|NA|TRBV10-3
TGTGCCATCAAGGGAGGTCAGGTAACCTACGAGCAGTACTTC
CAIKGGQVTYEQYF
>NA|TRBJ1-1|12|NA|TRBV19
TGTGCCAGTAGTCGCAGGGAGACTGAAGCTTTCTTT
CASSRRETEAFF
>NA|TRBJ2-7|14|TRBD1|TRBV2
TGTGCCAGCAGCACTGGACAGGGTTCCTACGAGCAGTACTTC
CASSTGQGSYEQYF
>NA|TRBJ1-6|15|NA|TRBV27
TGTGCCAGCTCTTTTACAGGCAAGGGAGATTCACCCCTCCACTTT
CASSFTGKGDSPLHF
>NA|TRBJ2-3|13|TRBD2|TRBV28
TGTGCCAGCAGTTTGGGGAGGGAAGATACGCAGTATTTT
CASSLGREDTQYF
>NA|TRBJ2-2|14|NA|TRBV30
TGTGCCTGGGGACTCGGACAGAACACCGGGGAGCTGTTTTTT
CAWGLGQNTGELFF
>NA|TRBJ2-3|15|NA|TRBV6-6
TGTGCCAGCAGTTATGGGCTAGCGAACACAGATACGCAGTATTTT
CASSYGLANTDTQYF
>NA|TRBJ2-1|13|NA|TRBV9
TGTGCCAGCAGCGTAAGGTCATTCAATGAGCAGTTCTTC
CASSVRSFNEQFF
>NA|TRBJ1-3|16|NA|TRBV7-2
TGTGCCAGCAGCTTAGGAGGGGAGCGTTCTGGAAACACCATATATTTT
CASSLGGERSGNTIYF
>NA|TRBJ2-2|16|NA|TRBV5-1
TGCGCCAGCAGCTTGTCCGGTGAATTGAGAACCGGGGAGCTGTTTTTT
CASSLSGELRTGELFF